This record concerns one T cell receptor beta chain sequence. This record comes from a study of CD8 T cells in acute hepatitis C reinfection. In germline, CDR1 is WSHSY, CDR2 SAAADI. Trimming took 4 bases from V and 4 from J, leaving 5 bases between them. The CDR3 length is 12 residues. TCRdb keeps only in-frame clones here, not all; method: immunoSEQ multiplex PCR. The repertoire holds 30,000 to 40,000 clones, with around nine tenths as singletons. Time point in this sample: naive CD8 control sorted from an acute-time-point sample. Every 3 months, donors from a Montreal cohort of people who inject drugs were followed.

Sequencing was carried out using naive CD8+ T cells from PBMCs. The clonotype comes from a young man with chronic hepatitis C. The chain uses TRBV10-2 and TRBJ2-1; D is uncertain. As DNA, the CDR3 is TGCGCCAGCAGTGGGCAGTACAATGAGCAGTTCTTC. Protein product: CASSGQYNEQFF.